The clone carrying this T cell receptor (beta chain) is medium-sized by share. No antigen is known for it. TCRdb itself ran the reads through MiXCR, one entry per CDR3 protein. Altogether roughly 71,000 distinct CDR3 sequences are present, around 57% being singletons, with the ten largest covering 7.6%. The entry originates in a study of type 1 regulatory T cells. At the level of the study: An in vitro protocol generated T-allo10, a Tr1-enriched, alloantigen-specific CD4 T cell product.

Germline CDR1 reads SEHNR; CDR2 reads FQNEAQ (reference sequence). Unmatched junction bases numbered 6, after V lost 5 bases and J lost 1 base. CDR3 size: 15 residues. The graft donor-derived T-allo10 cells reportedly recognize host alloantigens, are anergic, and suppress alloantigen-specifically. The J gene is TRBJ2-7, the V gene TRBV7-9; 9 bases align to TRBD2. The receptor was isolated from a human donor in good health. Material: cultured T cells, either the whole culture or a sorted T cell fraction (not recorded which). Subset here: Tr1-enriched cell product generated in vitro against host alloantigens. This chain's CDR3 is CASSPRLAESYEQYF. The CDR3 DNA reads TGTGCCAGCAGCCCCAGACTAGCGGAATCCTACGAGCAGTACTTC.